This T cell receptor (beta chain) was captured in a study of technical replicates of blood from a few donors. The germline V gene encodes CDR1 SGHRS and CDR2 YFSETQ. V was shortened by 8 bases and J by 0 bases, with 14 bases between the two germline ends. The CDR3 runs 15 residues. The protocol was immunoSEQ multiplex PCR, while the TCRdb copy is restricted to in-frame clones and leaves out a portion. The data hold about 79,000 clones, with roughly 94% observed a single time. Sequences were obtained from T cells isolated from PBMCs. The TCR sequence derives from a human donor in good health. The chain links TRBV5-1 to TRBJ2-2; maybe TRBD1 (6 bases). The CDR3 protein is CASSKGVPNTGELFF. The CDR3, as DNA: TGCGCCAGTTCGAAGGGGGTTCCGAACACCGGGGAGCTGTTTTTT. Together with reference TRBV5-1 and TRBJ2-2, the CDR3 gives the full variable domain: KAGVTQTPRYLIKTRGQQVTLSCSPISGHRSVSWYQQTPGQGLQFLFEYFSETQRNKGNFPGRFSGRQFSNSRSEMNVSTLELGDSALYLCASSKGVPNTGELFFGEGSRLTVL.